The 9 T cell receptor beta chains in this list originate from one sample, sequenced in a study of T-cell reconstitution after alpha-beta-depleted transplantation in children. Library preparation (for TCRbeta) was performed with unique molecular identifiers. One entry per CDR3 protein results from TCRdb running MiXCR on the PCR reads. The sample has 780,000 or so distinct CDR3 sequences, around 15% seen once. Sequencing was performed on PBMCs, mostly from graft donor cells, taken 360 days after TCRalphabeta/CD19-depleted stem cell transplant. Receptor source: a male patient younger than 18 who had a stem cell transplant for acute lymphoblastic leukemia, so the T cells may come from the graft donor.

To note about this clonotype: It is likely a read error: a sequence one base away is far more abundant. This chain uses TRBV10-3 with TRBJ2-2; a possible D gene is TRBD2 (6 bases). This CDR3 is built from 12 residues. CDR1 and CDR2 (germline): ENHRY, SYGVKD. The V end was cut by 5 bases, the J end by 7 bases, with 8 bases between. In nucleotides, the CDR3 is TGTGCCATCAGTCTGGGGGGCGGGGAGCTGTTTTTT. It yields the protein CAISLGGGELFF.

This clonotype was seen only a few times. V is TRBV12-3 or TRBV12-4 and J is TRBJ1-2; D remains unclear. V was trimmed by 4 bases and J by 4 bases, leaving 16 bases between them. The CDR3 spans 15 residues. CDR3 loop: CASSWTPAKGYGYTF. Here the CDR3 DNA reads TGTGCCAGCAGTTGGACTCCAGCTAAGGGCTATGGCTACACCTTC.

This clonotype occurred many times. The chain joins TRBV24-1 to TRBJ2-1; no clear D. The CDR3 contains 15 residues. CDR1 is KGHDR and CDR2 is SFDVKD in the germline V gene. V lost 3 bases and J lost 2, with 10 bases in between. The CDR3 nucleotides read TGTGCCACCAGTGATGGGCTAGTGACCTACAATGAGCAGTTCTTC. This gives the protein CATSDGLVTYNEQFF.

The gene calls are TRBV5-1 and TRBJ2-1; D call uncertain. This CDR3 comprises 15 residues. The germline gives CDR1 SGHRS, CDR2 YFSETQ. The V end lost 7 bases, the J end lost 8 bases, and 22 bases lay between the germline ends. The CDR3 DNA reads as TGCGCCAGCCGGTGGTGGCGCCCCGGGTGGGATGAGCAGTTCTTC. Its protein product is CASRWWRPGWDEQFF.

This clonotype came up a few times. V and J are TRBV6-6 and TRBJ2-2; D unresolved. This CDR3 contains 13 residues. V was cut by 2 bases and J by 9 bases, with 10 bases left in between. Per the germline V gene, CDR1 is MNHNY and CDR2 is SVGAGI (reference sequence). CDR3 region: CASSYGVSWELFF. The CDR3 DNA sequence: TGTGCCAGCAGTTACGGTGTGAGCTGGGAGCTGTTTTTT.

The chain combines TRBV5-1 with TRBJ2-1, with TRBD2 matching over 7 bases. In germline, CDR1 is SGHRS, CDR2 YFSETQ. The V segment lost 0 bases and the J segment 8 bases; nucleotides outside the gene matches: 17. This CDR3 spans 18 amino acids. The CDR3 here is CASSLGWGTTSRADEQFF. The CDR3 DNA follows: TGCGCCAGCAGCTTGGGATGGGGAACGACTAGCCGGGCTGATGAGCAGTTCTTC.

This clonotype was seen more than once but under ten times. CDR3 nucleotides: TGTGCCAGCAGCCGAATGAGCAACGAGCAGTACTTC. This sequence encodes CASSRMSNEQYF. The chain is built from TRBV7-9 and TRBJ2-7; D is undetermined. The V end was cut by 5 bases, the J end by 5 bases, with 10 bases between. This CDR3 has 12 residues. Germline CDR1 SEHNR, CDR2 FQNEAQ (reference sequence).

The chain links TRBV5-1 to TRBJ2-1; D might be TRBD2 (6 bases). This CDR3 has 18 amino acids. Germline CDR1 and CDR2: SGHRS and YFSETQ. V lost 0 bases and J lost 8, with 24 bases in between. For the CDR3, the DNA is TGCGCCAGCAGCTTGGCCGGGCGCGGGAAACTATTTTTGGATGAGCAGTTCTTC. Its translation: CASSLAGRGKLFLDEQFF.

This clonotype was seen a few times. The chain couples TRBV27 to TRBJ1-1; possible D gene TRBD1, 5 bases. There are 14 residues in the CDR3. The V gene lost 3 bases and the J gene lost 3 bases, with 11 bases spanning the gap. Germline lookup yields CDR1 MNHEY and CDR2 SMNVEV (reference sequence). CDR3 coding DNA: TGTGCCAGCAGTTTTATGGGGACGTACACTGAAGCTTTCTTT. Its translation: CASSFMGTYTEAFF.